Following are 14 T cell receptor beta chains from one sample sequenced in a study of T cell changes during pregnancy in multiple sclerosis. Produced via immunoSEQ multiplex PCR; TCRdb's table is partial and in-frame only. This sample has tens of thousands of clones, with around 94% found just once. The sequencing used CD4+ T cells from peripheral blood mononuclear cells, collected before pregnancy. The receptor source for this set is a female donor with multiple sclerosis, enrolled in a pregnancy study.

V and J are TRBV11-2 and TRBJ2-1; D gene ambiguous. Germline V gene data show CDR1 as SGHAT and CDR2 as FQNNGV. The CDR3 has 15 residues. The V gene lost 5 bases and the J gene lost 0 bases, with 11 bases spanning the gap. CDR3 amino acids: CASSSDGSSYNEQFF. The DNA for the CDR3 is TGTGCCAGCAGCAGCGACGGAAGCTCCTACAATGAGCAGTTCTTC.

V is TRBV5-1 and J is TRBJ2-1, with D tentatively TRBD2 (5 bases). Per the germline V gene, CDR1 is SGHRS and CDR2 is YFSETQ. Trimming cost V 4 bases and J 9 bases, with 14 bases left between them. The CDR3 runs to 13 residues. This CDR3 reads CASSDYGLFEQFF. In DNA, the CDR3 is TGCGCCAGCAGCGACTACGGACTCTTTGAGCAGTTCTTC.

The chain carries TRBV7-3 and TRBJ2-3; tentatively, D is TRBD1 (6 bases). Trimming left V 11 bases short and J 0 bases short, with 15 bases between. Germline assignment: CDR1 SGHTA and CDR2 FQGTGA. The CDR3 totals 14 residues. As DNA, the CDR3 is TGTGCCGGTCCAGGGGTTCGTAGCACAGATACGCAGTATTTT. Its protein is CAGPGVRSTDTQYF.

The chain joins TRBV27 to TRBJ2-1; 7 bases match TRBD1. This CDR3 is 17 amino acids long. After removal of 5 bases from V and 2 bases from J, the junction contained 12 bases not matched to a gene. Germline CDR1 MNHEY, CDR2 SMNVEV (reference sequence). CDR3 nucleotides: TGTGCCAGCAGTATTCCAAGCGACAGGGTAACCTACAATGAGCAGTTCTTC. Amino acid sequence: CASSIPSDRVTYNEQFF.

The genes are TRBV10-3 and TRBJ1-3; D uncertain. In germline, CDR1 is ENHRY, CDR2 SYGVKD. V lost 3 bases and J 4 bases, leaving 7 bases between the germline ends. The CDR3 is 13 amino acids. CDR3 amino acids: CAISDPAGNTIYF. The CDR3 DNA follows: TGTGCCATCAGTGACCCAGCGGGAAACACCATATATTTT.

The rearrangement uses TRBV15 and TRBJ1-5, with 8 bases identical to TRBD1. The CDR3 totals 16 residues. Germline V gene lookup returns CDR1 LNHNV and CDR2 YYDKDF (reference sequence). The V segment lost 3 bases and the J segment 4 bases; nucleotides outside the gene matches: 8. The CDR3 sequence: CATSRDGTGLNQPQHF. The CDR3 nucleotides are TGTGCCACCAGCAGGGACGGGACAGGACTAAATCAGCCCCAGCATTTT.

V is TRBV19 and J is TRBJ2-1, with TRBD2 matching over 12 bases. Trimming took 6 bases from V and 6 from J; bases not matched to a gene: 0. Germline CDR1 is LNHDA and CDR2 is SQIVND (reference sequence). This CDR3 has 13 amino acids. DNA for the CDR3: TGTGCCAGTAGACTAGCGGGAGGCAATGAGCAGTTCTTC. Protein product: CASRLAGGNEQFF.

The chain links TRBV6-1 to TRBJ2-3, with no clear D. V was trimmed by 5 bases and J by 1 base, leaving 10 bases between them. The CDR3 has 14 amino acids. CDR1 MNHNS and CDR2 SASEGT come from the germline V gene. CDR3 in DNA: TGTGCCAGCAGTCGACATGGCGGCACAGATACGCAGTATTTT. The encoded protein is CASSRHGGTDTQYF.

This chain connects TRBV7-9 to TRBJ2-3, with D possibly being TRBD1 (5 bases). Trimming pared 1 base from V and 2 bases from J, leaving 10 bases between. Germline assignment: CDR1 SEHNR and CDR2 FQNEAQ (reference sequence). CDR3 length: 15 amino acids. The CDR3 loop is CASSLEVGHTDTQYF. The CDR3 region has the DNA TGTGCCAGCAGCTTAGAGGTGGGGCACACAGATACGCAGTATTTT.

This chain uses TRBV27 with TRBJ2-7; 8 bases match TRBD1. Trimming removed 8 bases from V and 4 bases from J; junction bases left unmatched: 7. CDR1 and CDR2 (germline): MNHEY, SMNVEV (reference sequence). This CDR3 has 13 amino acids. The CDR3 sequence: CASRGTGVYEQYF. The DNA of the CDR3 is TGTGCCAGCCGGGGGACAGGAGTTTACGAGCAGTACTTC.

The chain has TRBV30 and TRBJ2-7; possible D gene TRBD1, 6 bases. The CDR3 has 12 residues. Germline-derived CDR1 and CDR2 are GTSNPN and SVGIG (reference sequence). Trimming cost V 0 bases and J 12 bases, with 15 bases left between them. CDR3 coding DNA: TGTGCCTGGAGTGTACTGACTGGACAGCGGTACTTC. It translates to CAWSVLTGQRYF.

This rearrangement joins TRBV5-4 to TRBJ2-1, with 8 bases identical to TRBD2. From germline, CDR1 is SGHNT and CDR2 YYREEE (reference sequence). V dropped 7 bases and J dropped 8; count of bases not matched to a gene: 14. This CDR3 has 15 amino acids. The CDR3 sequence: CASHFIAGRAHEQFF. The CDR3 DNA reads TGTGCCAGCCATTTTATAGCCGGGAGGGCACATGAGCAGTTCTTC.

The chain has TRBV25-1 and TRBJ2-7; D is undetermined. The germline V and J ends were trimmed by 5 bases and 2 bases, with 10 bases remaining between them. The CDR3 has 13 amino acids. Germline V lookup: CDR1 MGHDK, CDR2 SYGVNS. The CDR3 loop reads CASSRGSAYEQYF. CDR3 in DNA: TGTGCCAGCAGTCGAGGTTCCGCCTACGAGCAGTACTTC.

This clone was seen a handful of times. The chain is built from TRBV4-1 and TRBJ2-2; TRBD1 is a possible D gene (5 bases). The V and J ends lost 3 bases and 3 bases respectively, with 14 bases between them. Germline CDR1 and CDR2: MGHRA and YSYEKL. The CDR3 has 16 residues. This CDR3 is CASSHPRELDTGELFF. CDR3 bases: TGCGCCAGCAGCCACCCCAGGGAATTAGACACCGGGGAGCTGTTTTTT.